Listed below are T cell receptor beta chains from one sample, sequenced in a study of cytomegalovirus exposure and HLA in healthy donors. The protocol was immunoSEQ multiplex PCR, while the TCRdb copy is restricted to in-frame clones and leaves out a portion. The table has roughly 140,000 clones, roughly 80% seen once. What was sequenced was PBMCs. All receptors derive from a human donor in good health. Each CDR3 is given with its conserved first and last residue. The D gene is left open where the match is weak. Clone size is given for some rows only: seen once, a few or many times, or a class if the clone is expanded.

CDR3 DNA: TGCGCCAGCAGCTTGGCCTGGGGAGCGGGGGCATTAGGTGAGCAGTTCTTC
CDR3 protein: CASSLAWGAGALGEQFF
V gene: TRBV5-1
D gene: TRBD2
clone size: .
J gene: TRBJ2-1

CDR3 DNA: TGTGCCAGCAGCCTCCAGCCCGTTGCGGGGGCGACTAGCGGCTCCTACAATGAGCAGTTCTTC
CDR3 protein: CASSLQPVAGATSGSYNEQFF
V gene: TRBV28
D gene: TRBD2
clone size: .
J gene: TRBJ2-1

CDR3 DNA: TGTGCCAGCTCACCACTGGCGGGAGAGTCCAATGAGCAGTTCTTC
CDR3 protein: CASSPLAGESNEQFF
V gene: TRBV18
D gene: TRBD2
clone size: .
J gene: TRBJ2-1

CDR3 DNA: TGCGCCAGCAGTGGAATGTCTACGCACGATGAGCAGTTCTTC
CDR3 protein: CASSGMSTHDEQFF
V gene: TRBV10-1
D gene: .
clone size: .
J gene: TRBJ2-1

CDR3 DNA: TGTGCCAGTAGATGGACAGGGATGTCTGGAAACACCATATATTTT
CDR3 protein: CASRWTGMSGNTIYF
V gene: TRBV19
D gene: TRBD1
clone size: .
J gene: TRBJ1-3

CDR3 DNA: TGTGCCAGCTCATCCGCCAGACTAGCATCCTTCGATACGCAGTATTTT
CDR3 protein: CASSSARLASFDTQYF
V gene: TRBV18
D gene: TRBD2
clone size: .
J gene: TRBJ2-3

CDR3 DNA: TGTGCCAGCAGCTTAGTCGACAGTAGCAATCAGCCCCAGCATTTT
CDR3 protein: CASSLVDSSNQPQHF
V gene: TRBV7-8
D gene: .
clone size: .
J gene: TRBJ1-5

CDR3 DNA: TGTGCCAGCAGGGGGGGGGAGGGAGTATCCGGGGAGCTGTTTTTT
CDR3 protein: CASRGGEGVSGELFF
V gene: TRBV25-1
D gene: TRBD2
clone size: .
J gene: TRBJ2-2

CDR3 DNA: TGTGCCAGCAGCTTAGCTCTGGGACACCCGAATGGCTACACCTTC
CDR3 protein: CASSLALGHPNGYTF
V gene: TRBV7-6
D gene: .
clone size: .
J gene: TRBJ1-2

CDR3 DNA: TGTGCCAGCAATGGGAGGATTTCCTACGAGCAGTACTTC
CDR3 protein: CASNGRISYEQYF
V gene: TRBV2
D gene: .
clone size: .
J gene: TRBJ2-7

CDR3 DNA: TGTGCCAGCAGTCTTAAGGACAGTTACAATGAGCAGTTCTTC
CDR3 protein: CASSLKDSYNEQFF
V gene: TRBV6-1
D gene: .
clone size: .
J gene: TRBJ2-1

CDR3 DNA: TGTGCCAGCAGCCCTGGACTAGCGGGAGGCCATTTTCAAGAGACCCAGTACTTC
CDR3 protein: CASSPGLAGGHFQETQYF
V gene: TRBV5-4
D gene: TRBD2
clone size: .
J gene: TRBJ2-5

CDR3 DNA: TGTGCCAGCAGTTATCAGCGGGGAAGCTCCTACGAGCAGTACTTC
CDR3 protein: CASSYQRGSSYEQYF
V gene: TRBV6-6
D gene: TRBD2
clone size: .
J gene: TRBJ2-7

CDR3 DNA: TGTGCCAGCAGCTTAGGGACACCTAATGAAAAACTGTTTTTT
CDR3 protein: CASSLGTPNEKLFF
V gene: TRBV7-9
D gene: .
clone size: .
J gene: TRBJ1-4

CDR3 DNA: TGTGCCAGCAGTGCGACTAGTTACGAGCAGTACTTC
CDR3 protein: CASSATSYEQYF
V gene: TRBV28
D gene: .
clone size: .
J gene: TRBJ2-7

CDR3 DNA: TGTGCCAGCAGTTCAGGGACAGCATACTATGGCTACCCCTTC
CDR3 protein: CASSSGTAYYGYPF
V gene: TRBV28
D gene: TRBD1
clone size: .
J gene: TRBJ1-2

CDR3 DNA: TGTGCCAGCAGCTTTGGTAGTTCCAATCAGCCCCAGCATTTT
CDR3 protein: CASSFGSSNQPQHF
V gene: TRBV7-9
D gene: .
clone size: .
J gene: TRBJ1-5

CDR3 DNA: TGTGCCAGCACGGGGGTTAACAACGAGCAGTACTTC
CDR3 protein: CASTGVNNEQYF
V gene: TRBV27
D gene: .
clone size: .
J gene: TRBJ2-7

CDR3 DNA: TGTGCCAGCAGCGAAATAGGGGGCCACGAGCAGTACTTC
CDR3 protein: CASSEIGGHEQYF
V gene: TRBV9
D gene: TRBD1
clone size: .
J gene: TRBJ2-7

CDR3 DNA: TGTGCCACCAGCAGAGGGAATAGCGGGGGGGGCAGAGGCAGTCAGTACTTC
CDR3 protein: CATSRGNSGGGRGSQYF
V gene: TRBV15
D gene: TRBD2
clone size: .
J gene: TRBJ2-7

CDR3 DNA: TGCGCCAGCAGTCGAGACAGTAGCTATGGCTACACCTTC
CDR3 protein: CASSRDSSYGYTF
V gene: TRBV4-1
D gene: .
clone size: .
J gene: TRBJ1-2

CDR3 DNA: TGTGCCAGTAGTATTCGGCAACAGGGGAAGTTTTCACCCCTCCACTTT
CDR3 protein: CASSIRQQGKFSPLHF
V gene: TRBV19
D gene: TRBD1
clone size: .
J gene: TRBJ1-6

CDR3 DNA: TGTGCCAGCAGGGAACCCCCGGGACAGGGTGATTACACCGGGGAGCTGTTTTTT
CDR3 protein: CASREPPGQGDYTGELFF
V gene: TRBV6-1
D gene: TRBD1
clone size: .
J gene: TRBJ2-2

CDR3 DNA: TGCGCCAGCAGCCAAACTCTAGCGGGAGTTACTGAGCAGTTCTTC
CDR3 protein: CASSQTLAGVTEQFF
V gene: TRBV4-3
D gene: TRBD2
clone size: .
J gene: TRBJ2-1

CDR3 DNA: TGTGCCAGCAGCTTAGCTGGAGCGGGAGTGGTCAACGAGCAGTACTTC
CDR3 protein: CASSLAGAGVVNEQYF
V gene: TRBV7-2
D gene: TRBD2
clone size: .
J gene: TRBJ2-7

CDR3 DNA: TGTGCCGTCCCCGGGACAGGGGGAACGGGCTACACCTTC
CDR3 protein: CAVPGTGGTGYTF
V gene: TRBV10-3
D gene: TRBD1
clone size: .
J gene: TRBJ1-2

CDR3 DNA: TGTGCCAGCAGTAGCGGGGTCTCCTACGAGCAGTACTTC
CDR3 protein: CASSSGVSYEQYF
V gene: TRBV6-5
D gene: TRBD2
clone size: .
J gene: TRBJ2-7

CDR3 DNA: TGTGCCAGCAGCTCCGCATATGGGGGGTACAATGAGCAGTTCTTC
CDR3 protein: CASSSAYGGYNEQFF
V gene: TRBV7-2
D gene: .
clone size: .
J gene: TRBJ2-1

CDR3 DNA: TGTGCCAGTAGTATCGGGACAGGTTTAGAGACCCAGTACTTC
CDR3 protein: CASSIGTGLETQYF
V gene: TRBV19
D gene: TRBD1
clone size: once
J gene: TRBJ2-5

CDR3 DNA: TGTGCCAGCAGCTACCGGCGGGGAGCCGATGAGCAGTTCTTC
CDR3 protein: CASSYRRGADEQFF
V gene: TRBV7-3
D gene: .
clone size: .
J gene: TRBJ2-1

CDR3 DNA: TGTGCCAGCAGTTCCCATTCGCAGTCGGGCTACACCTTC
CDR3 protein: CASSSHSQSGYTF
V gene: TRBV28
D gene: .
clone size: .
J gene: TRBJ1-2

CDR3 DNA: TGTGCCAGCAGCTTAGCGGCCGTTGGGCGCAATCAGCCCCAGCATTTT
CDR3 protein: CASSLAAVGRNQPQHF
V gene: TRBV7-2
D gene: .
clone size: once
J gene: TRBJ1-5

CDR3 DNA: TGTGCCAGCTCGCTCTATACCACAGGGGTCGGTGGCTACACCTTC
CDR3 protein: CASSLYTTGVGGYTF
V gene: TRBV27
D gene: TRBD1
clone size: .
J gene: TRBJ1-2

CDR3 DNA: TGTGCCAGCAGACCCGCGTCCGGGGAGCTGTTTTTT
CDR3 protein: CASRPASGELFF
V gene: TRBV9
D gene: .
clone size: once
J gene: TRBJ2-2

CDR3 DNA: TGTGCCAGCAGCTTTCCCTTGTACTCGTCTGGAAACACCATATATTTT
CDR3 protein: CASSFPLYSSGNTIYF
V gene: TRBV7-9
D gene: .
clone size: few
J gene: TRBJ1-3

CDR3 DNA: TGTGCCACCAGCAGAGCTCTAGCAGTAAGCACAGATACGCAGTATTTT
CDR3 protein: CATSRALAVSTDTQYF
V gene: TRBV15
D gene: .
clone size: .
J gene: TRBJ2-3

CDR3 DNA: TGTGCCTGGAGTGTCCAGGGGGTCCAAGAGACCCAGTACTTC
CDR3 protein: CAWSVQGVQETQYF
V gene: TRBV30
D gene: TRBD1
clone size: .
J gene: TRBJ2-5

CDR3 DNA: TGTGCCAGCAGCAATTCTTGGACCCGGGGGGGCCGGTTGGAGACCCAGTACTTC
CDR3 protein: CASSNSWTRGGRLETQYF
V gene: TRBV5-4
D gene: TRBD2
clone size: .
J gene: TRBJ2-5

CDR3 DNA: TGTGCCAGCAGCTTAGGTCAGGGGGCTTACGTCGAGCTGTTTTTT
CDR3 protein: CASSLGQGAYVELFF
V gene: TRBV7-9
D gene: TRBD1
clone size: few
J gene: TRBJ2-2

CDR3 DNA: TGTGCCAGCAGTATGCAATCGGGACAGCTTGGCTACACCTTC
CDR3 protein: CASSMQSGQLGYTF
V gene: TRBV5-4
D gene: TRBD1
clone size: .
J gene: TRBJ1-2